The clone carrying this T cell receptor (beta chain) appeared a few times. No antigen is known for it. TCRdb re-called the reads through MiXCR, storing one row per CDR3 protein. The data contain some 440,000 distinct CDR3 sequences, roughly 30% of them singletons. CDR1 and CDR2 (germline): SGHAT, FQDESV (reference sequence). This CDR3 has 15 residues. Losses at the gene ends were 2 bases for V and 8 bases for J; bases not matched to a gene: 7. This sample stems from a study of T cell repertoires in cytomegalovirus infection. About the research overall: Indications of both CMV infection and matching HLA type were provided by public TCR beta signatures. Findings and caveats of the study: CMV-specific TCR beta clonotypes restricted by HLA-C dominated the ex vivo response. Based on cumulative public TCR beta family frequency, carriers of CMV plus the relevant HLA were identified.

The sequence was collected from a human donor in good health (CMV status not recorded). Some clones in this sample may be carry-over from other donors' samples. The gene calls are TRBV11-1 and TRBJ2-1; TRBD2 matches 9 bases. Sequenced sample: PBMCs. CDR3 amino acids: CASSLHAGGQDEQFF. The CDR3 region has the DNA TGTGCCAGCAGCTTACACGCGGGGGGGCAGGATGAGCAGTTCTTC. The full variable domain, with the rest looked up from reference TRBV11-1 and TRBJ2-1, is EAEVAQSPRYKITEKSQAVAFWCDPISGHATLYWYRQILGQGPELLVQFQDESVVDDSQLPKDRFSAERLKGVDSTLKIQPAELGDSAMYLCASSLHAGGQDEQFFGPGTRLTVL.